A single T cell receptor beta chain is shown here with its context. The target antigen is unknown. Reverse transcription of all isolated RNA meant that expressed TCRB transcripts were sequenced. Clones were sequenced by immunoSEQ multiplex PCR, and TCRdb holds only the in-frame ones, with some missing. This sample has about 620,000 clones, with around a sixth found just once. This entry comes from a study of beta chain features in type 1 diabetes. Study-level findings and limits: Among patients with Type 1 diabetes, TCRB CDR3s were moderately but significantly shorter in every one of the four CD4+ subsets.

This CDR3 comprises 12 residues. Per the germline V gene, CDR1 is SGDLS and CDR2 is YYNGEE. V shed 3 bases and J shed 5 bases, with 5 bases lying between them. Sample: naive CD4+ T cells from blood. The V gene is TRBV9, the J gene TRBJ2-2; D remains ambiguous. The receptor was isolated from a man aged 18 to 29 in good health. DNA of the CDR3: TGTGCCAGCAGCGCTTTTACCGGGGAGCTGTTTTTT. This translates into CASSAFTGELFF.